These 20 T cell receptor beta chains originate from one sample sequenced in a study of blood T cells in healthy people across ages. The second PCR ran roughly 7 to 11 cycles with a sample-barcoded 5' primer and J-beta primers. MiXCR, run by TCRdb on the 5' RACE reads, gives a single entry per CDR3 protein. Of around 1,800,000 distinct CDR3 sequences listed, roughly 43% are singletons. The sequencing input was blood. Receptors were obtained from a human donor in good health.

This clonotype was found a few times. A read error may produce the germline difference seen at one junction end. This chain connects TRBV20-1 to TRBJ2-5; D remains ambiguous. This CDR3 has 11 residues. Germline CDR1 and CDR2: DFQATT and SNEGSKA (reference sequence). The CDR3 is CSVRLLETQYF. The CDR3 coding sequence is TGCAGTGTTAGATTACTGGAGACCCAGTACTTC.

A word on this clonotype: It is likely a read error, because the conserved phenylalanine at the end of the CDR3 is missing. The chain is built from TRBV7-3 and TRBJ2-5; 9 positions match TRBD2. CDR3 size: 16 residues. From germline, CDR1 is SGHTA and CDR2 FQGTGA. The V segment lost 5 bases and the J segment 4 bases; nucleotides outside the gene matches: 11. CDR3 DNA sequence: TGTGCCAGCAGCCTAATCGCTAGCGGGGAGAGAGAGACCCAGTACTAC. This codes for CASSLIASGERETQYY.

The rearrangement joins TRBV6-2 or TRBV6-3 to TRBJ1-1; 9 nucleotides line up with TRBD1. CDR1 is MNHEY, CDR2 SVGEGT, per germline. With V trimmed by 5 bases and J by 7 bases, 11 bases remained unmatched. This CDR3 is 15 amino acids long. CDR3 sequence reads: CASSRTGGEWGEAFF. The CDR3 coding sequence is TGTGCCAGCAGTCGCACAGGGGGCGAGTGGGGTGAAGCTTTCTTT.

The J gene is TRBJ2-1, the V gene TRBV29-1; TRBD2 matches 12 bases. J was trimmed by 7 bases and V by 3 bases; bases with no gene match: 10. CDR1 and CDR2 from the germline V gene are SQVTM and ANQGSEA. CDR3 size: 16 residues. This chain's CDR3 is CSVELTSGGPGNEQFF. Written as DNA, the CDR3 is TGCAGCGTTGAGTTGACTAGCGGGGGACCCGGGAATGAGCAGTTCTTC.

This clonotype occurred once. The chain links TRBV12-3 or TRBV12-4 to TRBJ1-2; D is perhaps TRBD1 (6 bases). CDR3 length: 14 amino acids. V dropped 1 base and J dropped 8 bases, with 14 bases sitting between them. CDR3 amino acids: CASSLGGGVWGYTF. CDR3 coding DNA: TGTGCCAGCAGTTTAGGAGGGGGTGTCTGGGGCTACACCTTC.

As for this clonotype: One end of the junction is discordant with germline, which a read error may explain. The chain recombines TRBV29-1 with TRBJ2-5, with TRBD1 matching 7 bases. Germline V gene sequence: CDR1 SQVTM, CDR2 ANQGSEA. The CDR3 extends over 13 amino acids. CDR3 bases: TGCAGCGTGGAAGGACAGGCCCAAGAGACCCAGTACTTC. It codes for CSVEGQAQETQYF.

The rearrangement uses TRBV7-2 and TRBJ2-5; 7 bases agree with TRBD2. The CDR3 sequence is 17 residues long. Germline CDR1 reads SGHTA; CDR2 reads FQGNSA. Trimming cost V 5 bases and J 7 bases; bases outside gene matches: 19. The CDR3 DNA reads TGTGCCAGCAGCCCAATCCTCTCGGGACTAAGAGGGGTGACCCAGTACTTC. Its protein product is CASSPILSGLRGVTQYF.

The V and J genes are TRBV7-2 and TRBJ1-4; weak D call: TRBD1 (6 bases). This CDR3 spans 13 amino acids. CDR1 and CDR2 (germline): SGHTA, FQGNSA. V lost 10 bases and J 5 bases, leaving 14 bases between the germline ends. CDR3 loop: CATSDQGNEKLFF. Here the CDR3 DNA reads TGTGCCACAAGCGATCAGGGGAATGAAAAACTGTTTTTT.

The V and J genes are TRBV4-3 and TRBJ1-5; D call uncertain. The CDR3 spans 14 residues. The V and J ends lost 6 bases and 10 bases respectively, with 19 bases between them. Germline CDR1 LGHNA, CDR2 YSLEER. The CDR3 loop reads CASSLEQNKDPQHF. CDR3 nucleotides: TGCGCCAGCAGTCTGGAACAGAATAAGGATCCCCAGCATTTT.

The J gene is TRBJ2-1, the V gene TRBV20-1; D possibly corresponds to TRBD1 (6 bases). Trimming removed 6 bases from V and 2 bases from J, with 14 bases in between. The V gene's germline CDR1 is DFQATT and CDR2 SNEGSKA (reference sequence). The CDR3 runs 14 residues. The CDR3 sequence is CSARQGPTYNEQFF. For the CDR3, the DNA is TGCAGTGCCAGGCAGGGGCCGACCTACAATGAGCAGTTCTTC.

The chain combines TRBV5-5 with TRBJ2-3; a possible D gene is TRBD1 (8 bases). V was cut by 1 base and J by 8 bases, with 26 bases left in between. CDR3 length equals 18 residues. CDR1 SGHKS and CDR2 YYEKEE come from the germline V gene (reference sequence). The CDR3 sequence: CASSLSGGLGQGRGTQYF. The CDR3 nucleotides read TGTGCCAGCAGCTTGTCCGGCGGACTAGGACAGGGTCGGGGTACGCAGTATTTT.

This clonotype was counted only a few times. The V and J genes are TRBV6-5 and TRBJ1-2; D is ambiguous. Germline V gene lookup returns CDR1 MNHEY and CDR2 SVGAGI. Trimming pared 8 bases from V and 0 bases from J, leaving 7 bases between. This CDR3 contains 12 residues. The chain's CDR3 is CASGMTNYGYTF. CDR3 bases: TGTGCCAGCGGGATGACTAACTATGGCTACACCTTC.

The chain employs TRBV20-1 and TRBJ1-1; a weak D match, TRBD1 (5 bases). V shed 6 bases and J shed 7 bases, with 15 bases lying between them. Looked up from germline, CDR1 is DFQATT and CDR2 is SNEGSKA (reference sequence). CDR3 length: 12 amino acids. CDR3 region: CSASASGGEAFF. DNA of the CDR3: TGCAGTGCCTCTGCTTCGGGGGGTGAAGCTTTCTTT.

CDR3 in DNA: TGTGCCAGCAGCTTAGAGGGTACCTTAAGTTACGAGCAGTACTTC. It specifies CASSLEGTLSYEQYF. The chain combines TRBV7-2 with TRBJ2-7; D gene ambiguous. There are 15 residues in the CDR3. The germline V gene encodes CDR1 SGHTA and CDR2 FQGNSA. The V gene lost 1 base and the J gene lost 4 bases, with 14 bases spanning the gap.

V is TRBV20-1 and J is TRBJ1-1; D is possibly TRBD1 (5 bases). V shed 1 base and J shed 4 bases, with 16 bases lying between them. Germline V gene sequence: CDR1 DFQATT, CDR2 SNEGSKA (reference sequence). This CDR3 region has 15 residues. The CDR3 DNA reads TGCAGTGCTAGAGGTCCGGGGCCAGATATCACTGAAGCTTTCTTT. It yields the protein CSARGPGPDITEAFF.

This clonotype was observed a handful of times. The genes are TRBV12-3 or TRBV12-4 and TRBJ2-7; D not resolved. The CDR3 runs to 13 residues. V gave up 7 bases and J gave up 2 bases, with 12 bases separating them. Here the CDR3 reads CASMGLSPYEQYF. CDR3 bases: TGTGCCAGCATGGGCCTTAGCCCCTACGAGCAGTACTTC.

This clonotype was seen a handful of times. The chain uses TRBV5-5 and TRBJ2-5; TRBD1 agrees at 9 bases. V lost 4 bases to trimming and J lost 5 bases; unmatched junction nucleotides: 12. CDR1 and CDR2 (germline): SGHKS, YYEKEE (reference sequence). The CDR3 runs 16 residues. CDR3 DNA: TGTGCCAGCAGCCTGTTTCAACAGGGGGCAGGGGAGACCCAGTACTTC. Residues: CASSLFQQGAGETQYF.

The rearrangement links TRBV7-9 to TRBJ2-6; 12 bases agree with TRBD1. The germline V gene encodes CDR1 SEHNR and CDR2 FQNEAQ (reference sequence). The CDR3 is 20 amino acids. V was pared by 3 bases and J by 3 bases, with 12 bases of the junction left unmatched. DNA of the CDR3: TGTGCCAGCAGCTTCGGACGGCGGGGACAGGGGGCGTATGGGGCCAACGTCCTGACTTTC. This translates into CASSFGRRGQGAYGANVLTF.

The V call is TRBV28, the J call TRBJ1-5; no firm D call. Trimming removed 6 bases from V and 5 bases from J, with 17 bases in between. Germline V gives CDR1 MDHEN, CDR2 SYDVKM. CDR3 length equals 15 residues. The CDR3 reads CASRKDSSGDQPQHF. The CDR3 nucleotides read TGTGCCAGCAGAAAAGATTCTTCAGGCGATCAGCCCCAGCATTTT.

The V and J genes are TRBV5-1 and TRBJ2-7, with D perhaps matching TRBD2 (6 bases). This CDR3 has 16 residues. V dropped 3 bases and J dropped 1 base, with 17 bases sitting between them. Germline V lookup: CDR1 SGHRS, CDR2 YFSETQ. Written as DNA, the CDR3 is TGCGCCAGCAGCTCGGTATATCCCGGGGGATCCTACGAGCAGTACTTC. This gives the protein CASSSVYPGGSYEQYF. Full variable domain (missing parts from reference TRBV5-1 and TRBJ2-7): KAGVTQTPRYLIKTRGQQVTLSCSPISGHRSVSWYQQTPGQGLQFLFEYFSETQRNKGNFPGRFSGRQFSNSRSEMNVSTLELGDSALYLCASSSVYPGGSYEQYFGPGTRLTVT.